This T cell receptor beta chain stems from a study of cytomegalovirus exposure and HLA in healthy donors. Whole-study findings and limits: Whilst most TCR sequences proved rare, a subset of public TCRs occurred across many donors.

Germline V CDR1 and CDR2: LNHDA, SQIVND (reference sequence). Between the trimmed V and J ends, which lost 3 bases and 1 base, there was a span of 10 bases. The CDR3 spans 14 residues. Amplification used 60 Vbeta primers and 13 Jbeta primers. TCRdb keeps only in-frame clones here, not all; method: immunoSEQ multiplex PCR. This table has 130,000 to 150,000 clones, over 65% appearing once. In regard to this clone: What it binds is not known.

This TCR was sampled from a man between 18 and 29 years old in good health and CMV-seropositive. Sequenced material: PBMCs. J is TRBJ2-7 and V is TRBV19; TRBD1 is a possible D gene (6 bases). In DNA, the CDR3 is TGTGCCAGTAGTATCTCAGGGGAGTCCTACGAGCAGTACTTC. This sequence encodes CASSISGESYEQYF. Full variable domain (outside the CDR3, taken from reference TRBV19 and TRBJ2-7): DGGITQSPKYLFRKEGQNVTLSCEQNLNHDAMYWYRQDPGQGLRLIYYSQIVNDFQKGDIAEGYSVSREKKESFPLTVTSAQKNPTAFYLCASSISGESYEQYFGPGTRLTVT.